This T cell receptor (beta chain) comes out of a study of T cell repertoires in cytomegalovirus infection. Study background: Use of recently identified HLA-C-restricted and well-studied HLA-B-restricted CMV epitopes was part of the study. The public TCR beta signatures pointed to both CMV infection and matching HLA type.

A note on this clonotype: The antigen remains unidentified.

TCRdb redid the calling of the reads with MiXCR, one entry per CDR3 protein. This sample yields approximately 910,000 distinct CDR3 sequences, of which roughly 30% are seen a single time; about an eighth belongs to the top ten. The CDR3 consists of 16 residues. V lost 1 base to trimming and J lost 3 bases; unmatched junction nucleotides: 4. The V gene's germline CDR1 is MNHEY and CDR2 SMNVEV (reference sequence). Study-wide findings and caveats: Cumulative public TCR beta family frequency identified carriers of CMV plus the relevant HLA. It was HLA-C-restricted CMV-specific TCR beta clonotypes that dominated the response ex vivo.

The chain has TRBV27 and TRBJ1-2; 11 nucleotides line up with TRBD1. Sequenced material: cultured CD8+ T cells from PBMCs, taken from culture after CMV antigen stimulation. The TCR was taken from a human donor in good health (CMV status not recorded). Some clones in this sample may be carry-over from other donors' samples. Here the CDR3 reads CASSLLGGQGDYGYTF. The CDR3 nucleotides are TGTGCCAGCAGTTTATTGGGGGGACAGGGGGACTATGGCTACACCTTC.